This T cell receptor (beta chain) was sequenced during a study of T cells in Graves' hyperthyroidism and ophthalmopathy. About the research overall: Peripheral blood collection took place at initial diagnosis, before any treatment. Whole-study findings and limits: Blood shared most expanded thyroid clonotypes above 0.001.

This clonotype showed up many times. The antigen remains undetermined. There were TCR beta CDR3 regions amplified from RNA transcripts. TCR CDR3 regions were first amplified by RT-PCR with HTBI primers. TCRdb re-analysed the multiplex PCR reads in MiXCR, keeping a single row per CDR3 protein. The table has approximately 520,000 distinct CDR3 sequences, about a fifth seen once. In patients aged 18 to 65, hyperthyroidism was newly diagnosed, with duration under 2 months. The study excluded patients with uncontrolled infection, other autoimmune disease, pregnancy or lactation. The TCR comes from a man in his late teens or twenties with Graves' hyperthyroidism. Sequencing input: blood.

CDR3 in DNA: TGTGCCAGCAGTTTGGGACAGGGATTTGCCACTGAAGCTTTCTTT. Translating gives CASSLGQGFATEAFF. The rearrangement joins TRBV12-3 or TRBV12-4 to TRBJ1-1; 9 positions match TRBD1. The length of the CDR3 is 15 residues. V trimming: 3 bases; J trimming: 4 bases; junction bases outside the gene matches: 6.